A single sample gave rise to the 29 T cell receptor beta chains below, sequenced in a study of shared clonotypes between healthy human individuals. Data came from immunoSEQ multiplex PCR; TCRdb stores just in-frame clones and leaves some out. The profile shows about 1.5 million clones, approximately 98% of them singletons. The sequenced material came from naive CD4+ T cells sorted from blood. Subset of the sample: CD45RA+ positively selected. Every receptor here comes from a man younger than 45 in good health.

This clone was seen only once. This sequence joins TRBV5-1 and TRBJ2-3; possibly TRBD2 for D (5 bases). CDR1 is SGHRS and CDR2 is YFSETQ in the germline V gene. V lost 4 bases, J lost 0 bases, and 18 bases lay in between. The CDR3 totals 17 residues. CDR3 nucleotides: TGCGCCAGCAGCAAAGTTCCCCCGGCGGGTAGCACAGATACGCAGTATTTT. It yields the protein CASSKVPPAGSTDTQYF.

V gene TRBV5-6 combines with J gene TRBJ2-3; 8 nucleotides agree with TRBD2. CDR1 and CDR2 (germline): SGHDT, YYEEEE. The CDR3 has 16 residues. J lost 3 bases, V lost 3 bases, and 9 bases had no gene match. In DNA, the CDR3 is TGTGCCAGCAGCTGGGGGGCTAGCGGGCTTACAGATACGCAGTATTTT. This gives the protein CASSWGASGLTDTQYF.

The chain couples TRBV28 to TRBJ2-1; the D is unclear. Trimming cost V 10 bases and J 2 bases, with 12 bases left between them. Germline values: CDR1 MDHEN, CDR2 SYDVKM. The CDR3 consists of 13 residues. DNA for the CDR3: TGTGCCACCACAGAAAGCCCCTACAATGAGCAGTTCTTC. Protein product: CATTESPYNEQFF.

The V and J genes are TRBV28 and TRBJ2-1; 7 bases align to TRBD2. Germline V lookup: CDR1 MDHEN, CDR2 SYDVKM. The CDR3 is 17 residues long. V trimming: 4 bases; J trimming: 5 bases; junction bases outside the gene matches: 14. CDR3 nucleotide sequence: TGTGCCAGCAGTTCTCTTGGCAGTAGCGGGCGTCACAATGAGCAGTTCTTC. It encodes CASSSLGSSGRHNEQFF.

A note on this clone: In the same sample, other DNA sequences code for this CDR3. V is TRBV5-5 and J is TRBJ1-5; D may be TRBD1 (5 bases). The CDR3 is 14 residues long. V shed 0 bases and J shed 5 bases, with 9 bases lying between them. Germline V gene lookup returns CDR1 SGHKS and CDR2 YYEKEE (reference sequence). CDR3 nucleotide sequence: TGTGCCAGCAGCTTGGCCGGGGGTGATCAGCCCCAGCATTTT. Translated, it gives CASSLAGGDQPQHF.

The chain uses TRBV19 and TRBJ2-7, with 7 bases fitting TRBD1. With V trimmed by 3 bases and J by 2 bases, 10 bases remained unmatched. This CDR3 is built from 16 residues. CDR1 and CDR2 (germline): LNHDA, SQIVND (reference sequence). In DNA, the CDR3 is TGTGCCAGTAGTATTGCTGGGACAGCTCCTCCCTACGAGCAGTACTTC. Residues: CASSIAGTAPPYEQYF.

The rearrangement joins TRBV7-6 to TRBJ2-3; the match to TRBD1 covers 11 bases. J gave up 3 bases and V 5 bases, and 7 bases lay outside the gene matches. The CDR3 covers 16 residues. In germline, CDR1 is SGHVS, CDR2 FNYEAQ. This CDR3 is CASSSRDRGTTDTQYF. CDR3 DNA sequence: TGTGCCAGCAGCAGCCGGGACAGGGGGACGACAGATACGCAGTATTTT.

Worth noting for this clone: This CDR3 is also generated by other DNA sequences in the sample. The chain joins TRBV5-1 to TRBJ2-1; D remains ambiguous. CDR1 is SGHRS and CDR2 is YFSETQ in the germline V gene. Trimming removed 2 bases from V and 5 bases from J, with 8 bases in between. The length of the CDR3 is 13 residues. In DNA, the CDR3 is TGCGCCAGCAGCTTAGGAGCCGACAATGAGCAGTTCTTC. Translating it yields CASSLGADNEQFF. Full variable domain (remainder filled in from reference TRBV5-1 and TRBJ2-1): KAGVTQTPRYLIKTRGQQVTLSCSPISGHRSVSWYQQTPGQGLQFLFEYFSETQRNKGNFPGRFSGRQFSNSRSEMNVSTLELGDSALYLCASSLGADNEQFFGPGTRLTVL.

The CDR3 loop is CASSRKREGPWEQFF. The CDR3 coding sequence is TGTGCCAGCAGCCGTAAGCGGGAGGGCCCCTGGGAGCAGTTCTTC. J is TRBJ2-1 and V is TRBV5-5, with 10 bases aligning to TRBD2. V shed 4 bases and J 10 bases; nucleotides not matched to a gene: 11. In germline, CDR1 is SGHKS, CDR2 YYEKEE (reference sequence). The CDR3 runs 15 residues.

V is TRBV4-3 and J is TRBJ1-3, with a weak D call TRBD1 (5 bases). CDR1 is LGHNA, CDR2 YSLEER, per germline. This CDR3 contains 16 residues. V was shortened by 2 bases and J by 2 bases, with 13 bases between the two germline ends. The CDR3 DNA reads TGCGCCAGCAGCCAAAACTTACAGGTTCCTGGAAACACCATATATTTT. It translates to CASSQNLQVPGNTIYF.

The genes are TRBV7-2 and TRBJ2-3; TRBD2 might be the D (5 bases). This CDR3 spans 17 amino acids. V shed 0 bases and J shed 5 bases, with 18 bases lying between them. In germline, CDR1 is SGHTA, CDR2 FQGNSA. The CDR3 region has the DNA TGTGCCAGCAGCTTAGCCGTACCGACGCGGGCTGGAGATACGCAGTATTTT. This encodes CASSLAVPTRAGDTQYF.

This clone was seen a single time. The chain uses TRBV5-1 and TRBJ1-1; 7 bases are shared with TRBD1. The CDR3 is 13 residues long. Unmatched junction bases numbered 6, after V lost 2 bases and J lost 8 bases. CDR1 SGHRS and CDR2 YFSETQ come from the germline V gene. In nucleotides, the CDR3 is TGCGCCAGCAGCTTAACAGGGGACAGAGAAGCTTTCTTT. Encoded protein: CASSLTGDREAFF.

The chain couples TRBV30 to TRBJ2-7, with 10 bases matching TRBD2. The CDR3 totals 15 residues. V dropped 6 bases and J dropped 1; count of bases not matched to a gene: 9. CDR1 and CDR2 from the germline V gene are GTSNPN and SVGIG (reference sequence). CDR3 in DNA: TGTGCCTGCGGGCTAGCGGGAGTCCCTTCCTACGAGCAGTACTTC. As protein: CACGLAGVPSYEQYF.

The gene calls are TRBV27 and TRBJ2-7; D perhaps matches TRBD1 (5 bases). The germline CDR1 and CDR2 sequences are MNHEY and SMNVEV (reference sequence). The CDR3 contains 14 residues. Trimming left V 2 bases short and J 3 bases short, with 11 bases between. The CDR3 DNA is TGTGCCAGCAGTTTAAGCTCCAGGGTCTACGAGCAGTACTTC. This gives the protein CASSLSSRVYEQYF.

The chain joins TRBV10-2 to TRBJ1-5, with D possibly TRBD1 on 6 matching bases. With 3 bases removed from V and 5 bases from J, the gap between germline ends came to 17 bases. From germline, CDR1 is WSHSY and CDR2 SAAADI. CDR3 size: 16 residues. The chain's CDR3 is CASSERTVELYQPQHF. The CDR3 nucleotides read TGCGCCAGCAGTGAAAGGACAGTGGAATTATATCAGCCCCAGCATTTT.

The chain employs TRBV11-2 and TRBJ2-1; no reliable D call. This CDR3 has 13 amino acids. Trimming took 3 bases from V and 5 from J, leaving 8 bases between them. CDR1 and CDR2 from the germline V gene are SGHAT and FQNNGV. The chain's CDR3 is CASSFLRDNEQFF. CDR3 sequence (DNA): TGTGCCAGCAGCTTCCTGCGTGACAATGAGCAGTTCTTC.

V gene TRBV19 combines with J gene TRBJ1-2; no definite D call. The germline V and J ends were trimmed by 1 base and 7 bases, with 13 bases remaining between them. Germline CDR1 reads LNHDA; CDR2 reads SQIVND (reference sequence). The CDR3 runs to 14 residues. The CDR3 is CASSIVVGVSGYTF. In nucleotides, the CDR3 is TGTGCCAGTAGTATAGTTGTCGGGGTCTCTGGCTACACCTTC.

About this clone: This same CDR3 is encoded by further DNA sequences in the sample. CDR3 nucleotide sequence: TGCGCCAGCAGCAGTACAGGAAACTATGGCTACACCTTC. This gives the protein CASSSTGNYGYTF. This rearrangement joins TRBV5-1 to TRBJ1-2; possibly TRBD1 for D (5 bases). Germline CDR1 SGHRS, CDR2 YFSETQ. Trimming removed 4 bases at V and 2 bases at J, with 9 bases between. CDR3 length: 13 amino acids. Full variable domain (rest looked up from reference TRBV5-1 and TRBJ1-2): KAGVTQTPRYLIKTRGQQVTLSCSPISGHRSVSWYQQTPGQGLQFLFEYFSETQRNKGNFPGRFSGRQFSNSRSEMNVSTLELGDSALYLCASSSTGNYGYTFGSGTRLTVV.

The chain's CDR3 is CASSHEGGLYTGELFF. The CDR3 DNA reads as TGTGCCAGCAGCCACGAGGGGGGTCTCTACACCGGGGAGCTGTTTTTT. The genes are TRBV11-3 and TRBJ2-2, with D perhaps being TRBD1 or TRBD2 (6 bases each). Germline V lookup: CDR1 SGHNT, CDR2 YENEEA. This CDR3 comprises 16 residues. Trimming took off 5 bases at V and 3 bases at J, with 16 bases between the two ends. The whole variable domain, filled in from reference TRBV11-3 and TRBJ2-2, reads EAGVVQSPRYKIIEKKQPVAFWCNPISGHNTLYWYLQNLGQGPELLIRYENEEAVDDSQLPKDRFSAERLKGVDSTLKIQPAELGDSAVYLCASSHEGGLYTGELFFGEGSRLTVL.

The genes are TRBV2 and TRBJ2-5, with D perhaps TRBD1 (6 bases). Trimming left V 8 bases short and J 2 bases short, with 12 bases between. CDR3 length: 13 residues. Germline values: CDR1 SNHLY, CDR2 FYNNEI. The CDR3 loop reads CASGLRGQETQYF. DNA for the CDR3: TGTGCCAGCGGCCTTAGGGGGCAAGAGACCCAGTACTTC.

This clone was detected only once. This chain joins TRBV9 and TRBJ1-3, with D maybe TRBD1 (5 bases). V was pared by 5 bases and J by 2 bases, with 14 bases between. CDR3 length: 15 residues. The germline CDR1 and CDR2 sequences are SGDLS and YYNGEE. Here the CDR3 DNA reads TGTGCCAGCAGTCCTCGGGACGTCGCTGGAAACACCATATATTTT. This encodes CASSPRDVAGNTIYF.

V gene TRBV6-1 combines with J gene TRBJ2-7; TRBD1 agrees at 11 bases. CDR3 size: 13 residues. With 10 bases clipped from V and 2 bases from J, the junction kept 4 bases outside the gene matches. Germline V CDR1 and CDR2: MNHNS, SASEGT. The CDR3 nucleotides read TGTGCCATCCCGGGACAGGGGGCCTACGAGCAGTACTTC. Protein sequence: CAIPGQGAYEQYF.

The CDR3 DNA reads TGTGCCAGCAGTCGATTACTAGCGGAGAACTACAATGAGCAGTTCTTC. This translates into CASSRLLAENYNEQFF. The chain couples TRBV28 to TRBJ2-1; 8 nucleotides match TRBD2. Germline V gene data show CDR1 as MDHEN and CDR2 as SYDVKM. The CDR3 spans 16 residues. V gave up 5 bases and J gave up 3 bases; unmatched junction bases: 9.

The J gene is TRBJ1-2, the V gene TRBV10-3, with TRBD1 matching over 7 bases. The germline V gene encodes CDR1 ENHRY and CDR2 SYGVKD. The CDR3 length is 18 residues. Trimming removed 10 bases from V and 0 bases from J; junction bases left unmatched: 20. The CDR3 bases are TGTGCCACGACCTCGAACCGGGACAGCAGAAGCTCTAACTATGGCTACACCTTC. Amino acid sequence: CATTSNRDSRSSNYGYTF.

The chain links TRBV28 to TRBJ2-3; TRBD1 matches at 9 bases. The CDR3 has 12 residues. The J segment lost 13 bases and the V segment lost 2 bases, leaving 4 bases of the junction unmatched. CDR1 and CDR2 from the germline V gene are MDHEN and SYDVKM. The CDR3 coding sequence is TGTGCCAGCAGTTTACGGAGGACAGGGGAGTATTTT. This encodes CASSLRRTGEYF.

The count of this clone is one. The V and J genes are TRBV18 and TRBJ2-2, with D possibly TRBD2 on 5 matching bases. The length of the CDR3 is 16 residues. V was trimmed by 6 bases and J by 7 bases, leaving 21 bases between them. Germline assignment: CDR1 KGHSH and CDR2 LQKENI. CDR3 in amino acids: CASSPSGAVLVGELFF. CDR3 bases: TGTGCCAGCTCTCCGTCTGGAGCGGTATTGGTCGGGGAGCTGTTTTTT.

V and J are TRBV19 and TRBJ2-7; the D is unclear. This CDR3 is 13 amino acids long. Germline assignment: CDR1 LNHDA and CDR2 SQIVND (reference sequence). Trimming cost V 4 bases and J 6 bases, with 13 bases left between them. CDR3: CASSKIGSSEQYF. CDR3 DNA sequence: TGTGCCAGTAGTAAGATAGGGTCAAGCGAGCAGTACTTC.

This sequence joins TRBV25-1 and TRBJ2-3; 9 nucleotides line up with TRBD2. The ends lost 1 base at V and 5 bases at J; junction bases unmatched: 13. From germline, CDR1 is MGHDK and CDR2 SYGVNS. The CDR3 spans 18 residues. CDR3 region: CASSEWGGRASNGDTQYF. The CDR3 DNA follows: TGTGCCAGCAGTGAATGGGGCGGGAGGGCCAGTAACGGAGATACGCAGTATTTT.

The chain combines TRBV30 with TRBJ2-7, with D uncertain. The CDR3 is 15 amino acids. Germline V lookup: CDR1 GTSNPN, CDR2 SVGIG (reference sequence). V was clipped by 2 bases and J by 7 bases, with 21 bases between them. The CDR3 is CAWSPATGSLREQYF. CDR3 coding DNA: TGTGCCTGGAGTCCCGCTACCGGGTCCTTGAGGGAGCAGTACTTC. Based on the CDR3 plus reference TRBV30 and TRBJ2-7, the full variable domain is SQTIHQWPATLVQPVGSPLSLECTVEGTSNPNLYWYRQAAGRGLQLLFYSVGIGQISSEVPQNLSASRPQDRQFILSSKKLLLSDSGFYLCAWSPATGSLREQYFGPGTRLTVT.